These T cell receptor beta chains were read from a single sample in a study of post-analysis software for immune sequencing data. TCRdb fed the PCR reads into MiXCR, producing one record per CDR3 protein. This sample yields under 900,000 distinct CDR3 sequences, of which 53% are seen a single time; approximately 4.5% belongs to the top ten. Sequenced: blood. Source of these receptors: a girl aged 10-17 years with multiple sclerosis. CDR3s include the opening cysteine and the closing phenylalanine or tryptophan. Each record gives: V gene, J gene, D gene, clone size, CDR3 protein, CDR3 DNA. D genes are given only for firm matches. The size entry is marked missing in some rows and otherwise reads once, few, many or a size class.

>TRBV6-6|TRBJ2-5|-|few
CASKQVAETQYF
TGTGCCAGCAAGCAGGTCGCGGAGACCCAGTACTTC
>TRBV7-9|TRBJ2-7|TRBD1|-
CASSLGQGYFYEQYF
TGTGCCAGCAGCTTGGGACAGGGGTATTTCTACGAGCAGTACTTC
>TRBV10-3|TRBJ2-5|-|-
CATDNSGETQYF
TGTGCCACCGATAACAGCGGGGAGACCCAGTACTTC
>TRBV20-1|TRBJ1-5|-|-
CSANTPEDINQPQHF
TGCAGTGCTAATACCCCTGAGGACATCAATCAGCCCCAGCATTTT
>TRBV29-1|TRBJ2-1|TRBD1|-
CSVKGQGAHNEQFF
TGCAGCGTTAAGGGACAGGGGGCCCACAATGAGCAGTTCTTC
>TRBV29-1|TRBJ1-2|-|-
CSVDQGLAYGYTF
TGCAGCGTTGACCAGGGACTAGCGTATGGCTACACCTTC
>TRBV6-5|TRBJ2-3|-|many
CASSYRAVRGDTQYF
TGTGCCAGCAGTTATAGGGCGGTCCGAGGAGATACGCAGTATTTT
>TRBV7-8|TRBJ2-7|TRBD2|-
CASSLQSGRGYEQYF
TGTGCCAGCAGCTTACAGAGCGGGAGGGGCTACGAGCAGTACTTC
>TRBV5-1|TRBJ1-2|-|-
CASSLYPERGYGYTF
TGCGCCAGCAGCTTGTACCCGGAACGCGGCTATGGCTACACCTTC
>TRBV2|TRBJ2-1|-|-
CASQGGFYTEQFF
TGTGCCAGCCAAGGGGGGTTTTACACTGAGCAGTTCTTC
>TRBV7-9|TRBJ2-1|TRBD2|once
CASSSSSGKYNEQFF
TGTGCCAGCAGCTCGTCTAGCGGAAAATACAATGAGCAGTTCTTC
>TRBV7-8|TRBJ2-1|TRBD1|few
CASSLDTGQVYNEQFF
TGTGCCAGCAGCTTAGATACCGGACAGGTCTACAATGAGCAGTTCTTC
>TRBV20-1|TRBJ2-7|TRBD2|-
CSASGRGSYNEQYF
TGCAGTGCTAGCGGGAGGGGCTCCTACAATGAGCAGTACTTC
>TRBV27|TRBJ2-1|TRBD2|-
CASSWTSGRAYNEQFF
TGTGCCAGCAGTTGGACTAGCGGGAGGGCCTACAATGAGCAGTTCTTC
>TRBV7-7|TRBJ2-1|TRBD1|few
CASSQSGTADEQFF
TGTGCTAGCAGTCAATCCGGGACAGCAGATGAGCAGTTCTTC
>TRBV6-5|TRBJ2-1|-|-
CASSYDENNEQFF
TGTGCCAGCAGTTACGATGAGAACAATGAGCAGTTCTTC
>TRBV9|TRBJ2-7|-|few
CASSDNRYEQYF
TGTGCCAGCAGCGACAACCGCTACGAGCAGTACTTC
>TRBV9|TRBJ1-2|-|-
CASSVGGSYGYTF
TGTGCCAGCAGCGTAGGTGGGAGTTACGGCTACACCTTC
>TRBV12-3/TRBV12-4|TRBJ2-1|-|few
CASSTGYNEQFF
TGTGCCAGCAGCACTGGGTACAATGAGCAGTTCTTC
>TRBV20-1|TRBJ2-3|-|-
CSARVGTLTDTQYF
TGCAGTGCTAGAGTCGGGACCCTCACAGATACGCAGTATTTT
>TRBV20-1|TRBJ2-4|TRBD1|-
CSARDTTGGTGYF
TGCAGTGCTAGAGATACGACAGGGGGGACAGGGTACTTC
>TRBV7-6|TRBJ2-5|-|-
CASGGLETQYF
TGTGCCAGCGGGGGCCTGGAGACCCAGTACTTC
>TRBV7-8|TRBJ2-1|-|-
CASSSRDSANIYEQFF
TGTGCCAGCAGCTCGCGGGACAGTGCGAATATCTATGAGCAGTTCTTC
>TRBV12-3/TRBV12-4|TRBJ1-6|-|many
CASSFNSAGSPLHF
TGTGCCAGCAGTTTTAACTCGGCGGGGTCACCCCTCCACTTT
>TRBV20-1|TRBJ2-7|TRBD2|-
CSATTGGRAYEQYF
TGCAGTGCGACGACTGGCGGGAGGGCCTACGAGCAGTACTTC
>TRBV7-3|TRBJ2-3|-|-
CASSLTPDNTQYF
TGCGCCAGCAGCTTAACCCCGGATAATACGCAGTATTTT
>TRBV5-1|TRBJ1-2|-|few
CASSPVGETNYGYTF
TGCGCCAGCAGCCCGGTCGGGGAAACTAACTATGGCTACACCTTC
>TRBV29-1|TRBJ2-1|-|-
CSELGRSSYNEQFF
TGCAGCGAGTTAGGGAGAAGCTCCTACAATGAGCAGTTCTTC
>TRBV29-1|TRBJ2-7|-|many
CSVGVGDRYEQYF
TGCAGCGTTGGAGTGGGAGATCGGTACGAGCAGTACTTC
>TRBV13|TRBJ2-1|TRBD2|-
CASSRTRTSGRASNEQFF
TGTGCCAGCAGCCGCACCCGGACTAGCGGGAGGGCCAGCAATGAGCAGTTCTTC
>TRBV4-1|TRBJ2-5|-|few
CASSQELLGRVARETQYF
TGCGCCAGCAGCCAAGAGTTACTGGGCAGGGTAGCGAGGGAGACCCAGTACTTC
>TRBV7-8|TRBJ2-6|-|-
CASSLVLEVSGANVLTF
TGTGCCAGCAGCTTAGTTCTAGAAGTCTCTGGGGCCAACGTCCTGACTTTC
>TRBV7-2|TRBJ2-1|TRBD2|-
CASSDTGGPLSGQFF
TGTGCCAGCAGCGATACGGGAGGGCCGTTGAGTGGGCAGTTCTTC
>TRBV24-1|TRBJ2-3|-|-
CATREPDTDTQYF
TGTGCCACCAGGGAACCGGACACAGATACGCAGTATTTT